The next 28 T cell receptor beta chains were all read from a single sample in a study of T-cell memory formation after mild COVID-19. One entry per CDR3 protein results from TCRdb running MiXCR on the 5' RACE reads. This table has some 260,000 distinct CDR3 sequences, around 17% appearing once. The sample taken for sequencing was PBMCs or a T cell subset sorted from them (not recorded which). These receptors were collected from a man aged 18 to 30 who had mild COVID-19 (a few samples of this study predate the infection). Cell type and time point are not known.

The chain carries TRBV20-1 and TRBJ2-3; TRBD2 is a possible D gene (7 bases). Germline V gene data show CDR1 as DFQATT and CDR2 as SNEGSKA (reference sequence). Deletions cut 6 bases from V and 4 bases from J, with 14 bases between. The CDR3 spans 13 residues. The CDR3 region is CSAPRGGADTQYF. In DNA, the CDR3 is TGCAGTGCCCCAAGGGGGGGCGCAGATACGCAGTATTTT.

This clonotype was counted a few times. The rearrangement links TRBV12-3 or TRBV12-4 to TRBJ1-2; no firm D call. The CDR3 covers 16 residues. Trimming pared 6 bases from V and 1 base from J, leaving 18 bases between. The CDR3 nucleotides are TGTGCCAGCAGGCGTAACGACGGGCCTTTTAACTATGGCTACACCTTC. Amino acids: CASRRNDGPFNYGYTF.

This chain connects TRBV5-1 to TRBJ2-5; D remains ambiguous. Deletions cut 0 bases from V and 2 bases from J, with 14 bases between. Germline CDR1 is SGHRS and CDR2 is YFSETQ. The CDR3 extends over 16 amino acids. The CDR3: CASSLGQPVGQETQYF. The CDR3 DNA follows: TGCGCCAGCAGCTTGGGGCAGCCGGTGGGACAAGAGACCCAGTACTTC. Combining the CDR3 with reference TRBV5-1 and TRBJ2-5 gives the whole variable domain KAGVTQTPRYLIKTRGQQVTLSCSPISGHRSVSWYQQTPGQGLQFLFEYFSETQRNKGNFPGRFSGRQFSNSRSEMNVSTLELGDSALYLCASSLGQPVGQETQYFGPGTRLLVL.

The chain couples TRBV7-9 to TRBJ2-5, with D uncertain. The CDR3 length is 14 residues. Germline values: CDR1 SEHNR, CDR2 FQNEAQ (reference sequence). The ends were cut back, 3 bases at V and 7 bases at J, with 15 bases in the middle. CDR3 protein: CASSFLGPSRTQYF. DNA of the CDR3: TGTGCCAGCAGCTTTCTCGGACCTTCGCGGACCCAGTACTTC.

This clonotype was recorded a few times. The chain uses TRBV19 and TRBJ2-5; 7 bases map to TRBD1. Trimming cost V 7 bases and J 4 bases; bases outside gene matches: 9. Per the germline V gene, CDR1 is LNHDA and CDR2 is SQIVND (reference sequence). The CDR3 totals 14 residues. DNA for the CDR3: TGTGCCAGTACCTACAGGGGAGCCCCAGAGACCCAGTACTTC. It specifies CASTYRGAPETQYF.

This sequence joins TRBV20-1 and TRBJ2-1, with D unclear. Germline V gives CDR1 DFQATT, CDR2 SNEGSKA (reference sequence). This CDR3 comprises 12 residues. The V gene lost 5 bases and the J gene lost 7 bases, with 12 bases spanning the gap. CDR3 residues: CSAPYMGNEQFF. The CDR3 bases are TGCAGTGCTCCGTACATGGGGAATGAGCAGTTCTTC.

This clonotype was seen a handful of times. The gene calls are TRBV6-6 and TRBJ1-3, with unresolved D. The germline V gene has CDR1 MNHNY and CDR2 SVGAGI (reference sequence). The CDR3 extends over 15 amino acids. V lost 2 bases and J 4 bases, leaving 12 bases between the germline ends. The CDR3: CASSYGRSQGNTIYF. The CDR3 DNA is TGTGCCAGCAGTTACGGGCGCAGCCAAGGAAACACCATATATTTT.

The V gene is TRBV5-1, the J gene TRBJ2-3, with D perhaps being TRBD1 or TRBD2 (5 bases each). This CDR3 is built from 15 residues. The V end lost 2 bases, the J end lost 4 bases, and 14 bases lay between the germline ends. The V gene's germline CDR1 is SGHRS and CDR2 YFSETQ. This CDR3 reads CASSFTRERSDTQYF. The CDR3 DNA reads as TGCGCCAGCAGCTTCACCAGGGAGAGATCAGATACGCAGTATTTT.

The chain couples TRBV12-3 or TRBV12-4 to TRBJ2-7, with TRBD1 matching over 9 bases. Trimming removed 7 bases from V and 6 bases from J; junction bases left unmatched: 7. The CDR3 length is 13 residues. This CDR3 is CASISTGGFEQYF. Written as DNA, the CDR3 is TGTGCCAGCATCTCGACAGGGGGGTTCGAGCAGTACTTC.

This clonotype was detected many times. At one boundary the junction diverges from the germline segment, which might be a read error. The gene calls are TRBV6-5 and TRBJ1-1, with a weak D call TRBD1 (5 bases). From germline, CDR1 is MNHEY and CDR2 SVGAGI. CDR3 size: 14 residues. The CDR3 bases are TGTGCCAGCAGTTCCCCGGGGGTGAAGACTGAAGCTTTCTTT. It codes for CASSSPGVKTEAFF.

The rearrangement links TRBV18 to TRBJ1-3; D is ambiguous. Germline V gives CDR1 KGHSH, CDR2 LQKENI. This CDR3 is built from 16 residues. Trimming took off 2 bases at V and 0 bases at J, with 11 bases between the two ends. The CDR3 is CASSPSRQTSGNTIYF. DNA for the CDR3: TGTGCCAGCTCACCATCAAGACAAACCTCTGGAAACACCATATATTTT.

The genes are TRBV5-4 and TRBJ2-5; D unresolved. Trimming stripped 2 bases from V and 5 bases from J, with 13 bases between. Germline V CDR1 and CDR2: SGHNT, YYREEE (reference sequence). The CDR3 has 14 amino acids. CDR3 sequence reads: CASSLSMGRETQYF. The CDR3 DNA reads TGTGCCAGCAGCTTATCAATGGGCCGGGAGACCCAGTACTTC.

This sequence joins TRBV5-5 and TRBJ1-2; 10 nucleotides line up with TRBD1. From germline, CDR1 is SGHKS and CDR2 YYEKEE (reference sequence). V gave up 0 bases and J gave up 2 bases; unmatched junction bases: 4. CDR3 size: 16 residues. CDR3 in DNA: TGTGCCAGCAGCTTGGACGACAGGGGGCGGAACTATGGCTACACCTTC. Translation gives CASSLDDRGRNYGYTF. Using reference TRBV5-5 and TRBJ1-2 for the parts outside the CDR3, the full variable domain is DAGVTQSPTHLIKTRGQQVTLRCSPISGHKSVSWYQQVLGQGPQFIFQYYEKEERGRGNFPDRFSARQFPNYSSELNVNALLLGDSALYLCASSLDDRGRNYGYTFGSGTRLTVV.

In its sample, this clonotype was seen a few times. The V and J genes are TRBV15 and TRBJ2-2; 8 bases are a match to TRBD2. The CDR3 has 17 amino acids. Germline CDR1 and CDR2: LNHNV and YYDKDF (reference sequence). V was pared by 3 bases and J by 1 base, with 7 bases of the junction left unmatched. The CDR3 nucleotides read TGTGCCACCAGCAGGGACCTAGCGGGTTTGAACACCGGGGAGCTGTTTTTT. Its translation is CATSRDLAGLNTGELFF.

This clonotype occurred a few times. V gene TRBV10-3 combines with J gene TRBJ1-5, with 8 bases lining up with TRBD1. The CDR3 consists of 14 residues. The V gene's germline CDR1 is ENHRY and CDR2 SYGVKD. The V segment lost 2 bases and the J segment 7 bases; nucleotides outside the gene matches: 4. The DNA for the CDR3 is TGTGCCATCAGTGAGGGACAGGGTAAGCAGCCCCAGCATTTT. Its translation: CAISEGQGKQPQHF.

This chain joins TRBV12-3 or TRBV12-4 and TRBJ1-1; no firm D call. There are 14 residues in the CDR3. Trimming took 6 bases from V and 6 from J, leaving 17 bases between them. CDR3 sequence reads: CASRLMDGPPEAFF. The CDR3 DNA follows: TGTGCCAGCAGACTCATGGACGGACCACCTGAAGCTTTCTTT.

The chain has TRBV12-3 or TRBV12-4 and TRBJ1-1, with 11 bases identical to TRBD1. V dropped 6 bases and J dropped 9; count of bases not matched to a gene: 6. The length of the CDR3 is 13 residues. CDR3 sequence reads: CASRRVDRGQAFF. In nucleotides, the CDR3 is TGTGCCAGCAGAAGGGTGGACAGGGGGCAAGCTTTCTTT.

This clonotype was picked up a small number of times. The V gene is TRBV7-2, the J gene TRBJ2-5; D unresolved. Germline loops: CDR1 SGHTA, CDR2 FQGNSA. V gave up 1 base and J gave up 5 bases, with 11 bases separating them. This CDR3 spans 14 amino acids. The CDR3 sequence: CASSLELTLETQYF. The CDR3 nucleotides are TGTGCCAGCAGCTTAGAACTGACCCTGGAGACCCAGTACTTC.

This clonotype was observed a handful of times. This chain connects TRBV7-2 to TRBJ2-3, with TRBD2 identical over 12 bases. Germline CDR1 is SGHTA and CDR2 is FQGNSA. V was clipped by 3 bases and J by 6 bases; unmatched bases: 7. The CDR3 sequence is 16 residues long. The CDR3, as DNA: TGTGCCAGCAGCTTCTCTAGCGGGGGGGGAATGGATACGCAGTATTTT. Encoded protein: CASSFSSGGGMDTQYF.

The table lists this clonotype with a few counts. This chain uses TRBV5-1 with TRBJ2-1, with D maybe TRBD2 (6 bases). Trimming left V 0 bases short and J 12 bases short, with 19 bases between. Germline CDR1 is SGHRS and CDR2 is YFSETQ. The CDR3 length is 15 residues. The CDR3 region has the DNA TGCGCCAGCAGCTTGGGGGCACAACTAGCTTCGGGGCAGTTCTTC. Translated: CASSLGAQLASGQFF.

The chain's CDR3 is CSARDLDMQETQYF. The CDR3 bases are TGCAGTGCTAGAGATCTGGACATGCAAGAGACCCAGTACTTC. The rearrangement links TRBV20-1 to TRBJ2-5; perhaps TRBD1 as D (5 bases). CDR1 is DFQATT, CDR2 SNEGSKA, per germline (reference sequence). The CDR3 is 14 residues long. The germline V and J ends were trimmed by 0 bases and 2 bases, with 10 bases remaining between them.

This chain connects TRBV5-1 to TRBJ2-6; D is unresolved. Trimming pared 4 bases from V and 0 bases from J, leaving 11 bases between. The CDR3 covers 16 residues. From germline, CDR1 is SGHRS and CDR2 YFSETQ. CDR3 protein: CASSPSSHSGANVLTF. CDR3 nucleotides: TGCGCCAGCAGCCCGTCATCCCACTCTGGGGCCAACGTCCTGACTTTC.

The chain recombines TRBV7-2 with TRBJ2-5; 7 nucleotides align to TRBD2. The trim removed 6 bases at V and 2 bases at J, leaving 6 bases unmatched. The CDR3 loop spans 14 amino acids. Germline V gene sequence: CDR1 SGHTA, CDR2 FQGNSA. The CDR3 is CASRGGNSQETQYF. CDR3 DNA: TGTGCCAGCAGGGGGGGGAACAGTCAAGAGACCCAGTACTTC.

This clonotype was observed a handful of times. The chain has TRBV4-2 and TRBJ2-3; no firm D call. The V gene lost 6 bases and the J gene lost 6 bases, with 16 bases spanning the gap. The CDR3 has 14 amino acids. Germline-derived CDR1 and CDR2 are LGHNA and YNFKEQ. CDR3 in DNA: TGTGCCAGCAGGGGGTCATTCGTGGGGGATACGCAGTATTTT. Its protein product is CASRGSFVGDTQYF.

This clonotype was detected ten times or more. This chain connects TRBV20-1 to TRBJ2-7; D remains ambiguous. Germline V gene sequence: CDR1 DFQATT, CDR2 SNEGSKA (reference sequence). This CDR3 spans 14 amino acids. Trimming stripped 0 bases from V and 0 bases from J, with 9 bases between. As DNA, the CDR3 is TGCAGTGCTAGAGAGGACGGTGGCTCCTACGAGCAGTACTTC. Its translation is CSAREDGGSYEQYF.

This clonotype was counted between two and nine times. The genes are TRBV20-1 and TRBJ2-3; TRBD1 might be the D (6 bases). The CDR3 is 14 residues long. The V end was cut by 1 base, the J end by 2 bases, with 10 bases between. Germline CDR1 is DFQATT and CDR2 is SNEGSKA (reference sequence). The CDR3 region is CSARARGDTDTQYF. CDR3 DNA sequence: TGCAGTGCTAGAGCCAGGGGCGACACAGATACGCAGTATTTT.

This chain connects TRBV12-3 or TRBV12-4 to TRBJ1-2; D is undetermined. Deletions cut 2 bases from V and 7 bases from J, with 11 bases between. The CDR3 has 13 residues. The CDR3 region has the DNA TGTGCCAGCAGTTTAACGGGGATAAGTGGCTACACCTTC. Its protein product is CASSLTGISGYTF.

This chain uses TRBV24-1 with TRBJ2-1, with 12 bases that match TRBD2. The CDR3 sequence is 13 residues long. With 2 bases clipped from V and 16 bases from J, the junction kept 5 bases outside the gene matches. The V gene's germline CDR1 is KGHDR and CDR2 SFDVKD. CDR3 DNA: TGTGCCACCAGTGATTCCTGGACTAGCGGGGTTTTCTTC. Its protein is CATSDSWTSGVFF.